Sequencing of this TCR beta chain was carried out in a study of blood T cells in healthy people across ages. Study-wide findings and caveats: Roughly linear age-related decline in beta diversity appeared, significant by age around 38.

The use of a sample-barcoded 5' primer and a J-beta primer mix characterized a second PCR of roughly 6 to 11 cycles. MiXCR, run by TCRdb on the 5' RACE reads, gives a single entry per CDR3 protein. Among roughly 700,000 distinct CDR3 sequences listed, about 34% were seen once. Comment on this clonotype: Its antigen is still unknown. A much larger clone differs by one base, so this may be a read error.

The CDR3 runs 16 residues. V shed 6 bases, J shed 0 bases, and the junction held 9 bases outside the gene matches. CDR1 and CDR2 from the germline V gene are MNHEY and SMNVEV (reference sequence). This receptor was taken from a woman of 80 years or more in good health. Sequencing was performed on blood. This chain connects TRBV27 to TRBJ2-3; TRBD2 matches at 7 bases. CDR3 protein: CASRLKSGASTDTQYF. The CDR3 region has the DNA TGTGCCAGCAGACTCAAGAGCGGGGCTAGCACAGATACGCAGTATTTT.